This entry lists 6 T cell receptor beta chains sequenced from one sample in a study of graft-versus-host responses after intestinal transplantation. Assay: immunoSEQ multiplex PCR; the TCRdb copy retains only in-frame clones and omits some. The sample shows about 36,000 clones, less than 95% of them seen only once. These receptors lack a known antigen. The material was unstimulated CD4+ T cells sorted from spleen or lymph node cells, obtained before transplant. Receptors originate from a human donor who was the organ donor for an intestinal transplant.

CDR3 DNA: TGTGCCAGCTCATCCGGGACCCAGCCCTACGAGCAGTACTTC. Amino acid sequence: CASSSGTQPYEQYF. V usage is TRBV18 and J usage is TRBJ2-7; D may correspond to TRBD1 or TRBD2 (5 bases each). Germline loops: CDR1 KGHSH, CDR2 LQKENI. Trimming removed 5 bases at V and 2 bases at J, with 13 bases between. The CDR3 length is 14 residues.

This chain connects TRBV18 to TRBJ1-2; possibly TRBD1 for D (5 bases). The CDR3 extends over 14 amino acids. Germline V CDR1 and CDR2: KGHSH, LQKENI. Trimming removed 3 bases at V and 7 bases at J, with 15 bases between. In DNA, the CDR3 is TGTGCCAGCTCACCGCGGGACCCTTTGTCTGGCTACACCTTC. Translated: CASSPRDPLSGYTF.

Points on this clone: The CDR3 end shows no conserved phenylalanine or tryptophan, and so a read error is likely. It is unclear where the CDR3 begins or ends on the DNA, so no DNA is shown, and the CDR3 is as TCRdb lists it. V usage is TRBV23-1 and J usage is TRBJ2-7; TRBD1, the D gene given by the table, was not confirmed from the DNA. TRBV23-1 is an ORF; its function is uncertain. The CDR3 has 8 residues if both end residues are counted. The CDR3 sequence: CARLDIGI.

V usage is TRBV12-5 and J usage is TRBJ2-5; TRBD1 is a possible D gene (6 bases). V dropped 0 bases and J dropped 7 bases, with 6 bases sitting between them. Germline V lookup: CDR1 LGHNT, CDR2 FRNRAP. CDR3 size: 12 residues. Here the CDR3 DNA reads TGTGCTAGTGGTTTGGTAGGGGGGACCCAGTACTTC. Translating it yields CASGLVGGTQYF.

The chain joins TRBV27 to TRBJ1-6, with no clear D. V was cut by 5 bases and J by 6 bases, with 11 bases left in between. The CDR3 consists of 14 residues. CDR1 MNHEY and CDR2 SMNVEV come from the germline V gene (reference sequence). The CDR3, as DNA: TGTGCCAGCAGTACCCCCTCGGGTAATTCACCCCTCCACTTT. Translation: CASSTPSGNSPLHF.

This clone was counted between two and nine times. V gene TRBV9 combines with J gene TRBJ2-5, with D possibly matching TRBD1 (5 bases). There are 14 residues in the CDR3. The germline V and J ends were trimmed by 0 bases and 2 bases, with 8 bases remaining between them. Looked up from germline, CDR1 is SGDLS and CDR2 is YYNGEE. The CDR3 sequence is CASSVAGYQETQYF. For the CDR3, the DNA is TGTGCCAGCAGCGTAGCAGGGTATCAAGAGACCCAGTACTTC. The whole variable domain, remainder taken from reference TRBV9 and TRBJ2-5, is DSGVTQTPKHLITATGQRVTLRCSPRSGDLSVYWYQQSLDQGLQFLIQYYNGEERAKGNILERFSAQQFPDLHSELNLSSLELGDSALYFCASSVAGYQETQYFGPGTRLLVL.